This entry features one T cell receptor beta chain sequence. Authors' processing steps: The assay estimated nucleated cells by amplifying reference gene primers. Libraries were prepared by immunoSEQ multiplex PCR; TCRdb keeps only in-frame clonotypes and omits some of them. V and J calls and clone size are given by that table; D and trimming were obtained from the DNA. The table includes 160,000 or so clones, 75% to 90% detected once. The sample belongs to a study of blood T cell repertoires in COVID-19. About the research overall: Some COVID-19 samples were acute and others convalescent; all came from the United States, Italy and Spain. In each case, the material was cDNA or gDNA derived from T cells, B-cell-depleted T cells, or PBMCs.

V was trimmed by 6 bases and J by 3 bases, leaving 8 bases between them. In germline, CDR1 is ENHRY, CDR2 SYGVKD. This CDR3 region has 12 residues. The chain links TRBV10-3 to TRBJ1-1; perhaps TRBD1 as D (6 bases). This TCR was recovered from a woman between 35 and 50 years old with acute or convalescent COVID-19. Sequenced sample: peripheral blood. In DNA form, the CDR3 reads TGTGCCATCAGACAGGGAGACACTGAAGCTTTCTTT. This sequence encodes CAIRQGDTEAFF.